The rows below give T cell receptor beta chains drawn from one sample of a study of human CD8 memory T cell subsets. TCRdb reanalyzed the 5' RACE reads, giving one entry per CDR3 protein sequence and no DNA. The sample shows 10,000 to 12,000 distinct CDR3 sequences, and around 20% sits with its ten largest clones. Material for sequencing was CD8+ T cells from PBMCs. The receptors derive from a human donor in good health. The CDR3 runs from the conserved cysteine through the conserved F or W. Fields, in order: CDR3 length, clone size, V gene, J gene, CDR3 protein. For some rows the clone size is stated as once, few or many, or as a class when expanded; others skip it.

>14|-|TRBV12-3/TRBV12-4|TRBJ1-1
CASSLADENTEAFF
>15|-|TRBV10-3|TRBJ2-1
CAISAYLAPRDEQFF
>13|-|TRBV13|TRBJ2-7
CASSWGSSYEQYF
>16|-|TRBV5-6|TRBJ1-6
CASSPRQGNYNSPLHF
>15|-|TRBV3-1|TRBJ1-1
CASSQGQGQSTEAFF
>14|-|TRBV3-1|TRBJ1-1
CASSQGSVYTEAFF
>14|-|TRBV2|TRBJ1-2
CASSAGTGKRGYTF
>15|-|TRBV19|TRBJ2-2
CASSIGYGDTGELFF
>18|-|TRBV18|TRBJ2-2
CASSPPGSTVWNTGELFF
>12|-|TRBV6-2/TRBV6-3|TRBJ2-3
CASSYSLDTQYF
>15|-|TRBV7-6|TRBJ2-2
CASSLDTRGTGELFF
>12|-|TRBV2|TRBJ1-1
CASTTGETEAFF
>17|medium-sized|TRBV10-3|TRBJ1-1
CATTTGAPDPSNTEAFF
>17|medium-sized|TRBV27|TRBJ1-2
CASTGQLTGGAGYGYTF
>21|-|TRBV21-1|TRBJ1-5
CASSKVKISDTRPYSNQPQHF
>15|-|TRBV7-4|TRBJ2-5
CASSLEGSPQETQYF
>12|-|TRBV30|TRBJ2-1
CAWRLGGNEQFF
>16|-|TRBV5-6|TRBJ2-7
CASSLFLAVQTYEQYF
>15|-|TRBV15|TRBJ2-5
CATSRGRQGVETQYF
>13|-|TRBV20-1|TRBJ2-5
CSARVPITWTQYF
>16|-|TRBV20-1|TRBJ2-1
CSAIRTGTTIFDEQFF
>15|-|TRBV4-2|TRBJ2-7
CASSIGSGEGEEQYF
>17|-|TRBV4-3|TRBJ2-2
CASSQDSTGGNTGELFF
>13|-|TRBV19|TRBJ1-2
CASTPGSNYGYTF
>17|-|TRBV4-1|TRBJ2-1
CASSQFRALAGVYEQFF
>14|-|TRBV3-1|TRBJ2-7
CASSAGTGGFEQYF
>14|-|TRBV10-3|TRBJ1-5
CAISEAQGNQPQHF
>13|-|TRBV27|TRBJ1-5
CASSYHNEQPQHF
>23|-|TRBV6-2/TRBV6-3|TRBJ2-4
CASSYSSGGGLAGGPGAKNIQYF
>16|-|TRBV27|TRBJ2-1
CASSMGGPSSYNEQFF
>17|medium-sized|TRBV18|TRBJ2-2
CASSPDQATSNTGELFF
>12|-|TRBV28|TRBJ2-5
CASSLGPQTQYF
>16|-|TRBV7-8|TRBJ1-6
CASSLEMISYNSPLHF
>16|-|TRBV5-4|TRBJ1-2
CASSLAGTEMGYGYTF
>14|-|TRBV6-6|TRBJ2-3
CASGLAGGLDTQYF
>13|-|TRBV3-1|TRBJ2-1
CASSLGGSLDRFF
>14|-|TRBV7-9|TRBJ2-1
CASSGPGLNNEQFF
>19|-|TRBV2|TRBJ2-4
CASSETGTIHILAKNIQYF
>14|-|TRBV19|TRBJ1-1
CASSRQGQNTEAFF
>16|-|TRBV2|TRBJ1-6
CASTGTASSYNSPLHF
>15|-|TRBV14|TRBJ2-7
CASSQDPLSSYEQYF